These 4 T cell receptor beta chains share one sample of origin, sequenced in a study of post-analysis software for immune sequencing data. General observations from the study: TRBV5-6, TRBV5-1 and TRBV20-1 were among several TRBV segments more frequent in patients than controls.

The TCR beta cDNA libraries contained unique molecular identifiers. TCRdb analysed the PCR reads with MiXCR anew, one entry per CDR3 protein. Here the sample spans approximately 400,000 distinct CDR3 sequences, 30% to 45% being singletons. These receptors' antigens are unknown. Material for sequencing was blood. The source of these receptors is a girl aged 5-17 years with multiple sclerosis.

V is TRBV7-9 and J is TRBJ2-3, with unresolved D. Trimming stripped 2 bases from V and 3 bases from J, with 12 bases between. Per the germline V gene, CDR1 is SEHNR and CDR2 is FQNEAQ (reference sequence). The CDR3 runs 15 residues. This CDR3 is CASSLLEPATDTQYF. The CDR3 nucleotides read TGTGCCAGCAGCTTACTCGAGCCAGCGACAGATACGCAGTATTTT. Full variable domain (rest looked up from reference TRBV7-9 and TRBJ2-3): DTGVSQNPRHKITKRGQNVTFRCDPISEHNRLYWYRQTLGQGPEFLTYFQNEAQLEKSRLLSDRFSAERPKGSFSTLEIQRTEQGDSAMYLCASSLLEPATDTQYFGPGTRLTVL.

This clonotype was counted only a few times. This chain links TRBV28 with TRBJ2-7, with 8 bases fitting TRBD1. This CDR3 has 15 residues. Trimming took 6 bases from V and 0 from J; bases not matched to a gene: 7. Per germline, CDR1 MDHEN and CDR2 SYDVKM. The CDR3 DNA reads TGTGCCAGCAGCCACGGACAGGGATACTCCTACGAGCAGTACTTC. Its translation: CASSHGQGYSYEQYF.

The CDR3, as DNA: TGTGCCAGCAGGCTACATAATTCACCCCTCCACTTT. Encoded protein: CASRLHNSPLHF. The chain links TRBV12-3 or TRBV12-4 to TRBJ1-6, with D hard to call. Trimming cost V 6 bases and J 5 bases, with 5 bases left between them. This CDR3 is built from 12 residues.

The chain carries TRBV12-3 or TRBV12-4 and TRBJ2-5, with D possibly TRBD1 on 7 matching bases. The CDR3 has 14 residues. V lost 6 bases and J 7 bases, leaving 18 bases between the germline ends. The CDR3 DNA follows: TGTGCCAGCAGAACAGGGGACTTATCAGGGACCCAGTACTTC. It codes for CASRTGDLSGTQYF.